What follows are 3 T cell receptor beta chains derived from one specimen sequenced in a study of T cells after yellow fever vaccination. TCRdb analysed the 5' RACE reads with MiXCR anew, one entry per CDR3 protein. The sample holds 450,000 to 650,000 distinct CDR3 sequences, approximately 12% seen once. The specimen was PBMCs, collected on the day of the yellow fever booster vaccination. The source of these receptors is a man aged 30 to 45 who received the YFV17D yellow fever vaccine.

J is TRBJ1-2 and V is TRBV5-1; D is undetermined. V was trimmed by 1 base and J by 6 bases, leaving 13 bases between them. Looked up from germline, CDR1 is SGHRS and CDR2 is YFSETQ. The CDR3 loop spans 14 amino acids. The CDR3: CASSLRQPPDGYTF. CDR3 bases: TGCGCCAGCAGCTTGAGACAACCCCCCGATGGCTACACCTTC.

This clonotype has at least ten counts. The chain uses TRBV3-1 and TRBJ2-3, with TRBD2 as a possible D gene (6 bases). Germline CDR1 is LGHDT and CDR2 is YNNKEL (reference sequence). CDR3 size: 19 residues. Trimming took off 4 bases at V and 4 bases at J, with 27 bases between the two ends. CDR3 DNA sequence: TGTGCCAGCAGCCGACGATACTTCAGGGACGGGAGCAGGTCAGATACGCAGTATTTT. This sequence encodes CASSRRYFRDGSRSDTQYF.

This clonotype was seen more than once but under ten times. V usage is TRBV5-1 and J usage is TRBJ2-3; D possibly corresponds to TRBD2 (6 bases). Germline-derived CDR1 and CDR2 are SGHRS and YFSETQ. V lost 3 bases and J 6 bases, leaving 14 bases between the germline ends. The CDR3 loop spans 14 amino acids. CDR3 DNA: TGCGCCAGCAGCTACCCAACCGCGGGGGATACGCAGTATTTT. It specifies CASSYPTAGDTQYF.